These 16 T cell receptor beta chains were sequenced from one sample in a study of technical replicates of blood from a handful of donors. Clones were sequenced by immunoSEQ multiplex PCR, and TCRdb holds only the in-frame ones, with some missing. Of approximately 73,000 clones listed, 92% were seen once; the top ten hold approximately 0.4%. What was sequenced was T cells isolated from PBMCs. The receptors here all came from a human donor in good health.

As DNA, the CDR3 is TGCGCCAGCAGCTTGAAAGGCCACTACCGCTACGAGCAGTACTTC. Encoded protein: CASSLKGHYRYEQYF. The V and J genes are TRBV5-1 and TRBJ2-7; no clear D gene. Germline values: CDR1 SGHRS, CDR2 YFSETQ. CDR3 length: 15 residues. V gave up 1 base and J gave up 3 bases, with 14 bases separating them.

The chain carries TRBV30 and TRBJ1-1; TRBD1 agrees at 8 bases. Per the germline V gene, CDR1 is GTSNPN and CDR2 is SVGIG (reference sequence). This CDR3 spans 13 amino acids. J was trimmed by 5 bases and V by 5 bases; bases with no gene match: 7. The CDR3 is CAWARTGMTEAFF. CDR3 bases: TGTGCCTGGGCGCGGACAGGGATGACTGAAGCTTTCTTT.

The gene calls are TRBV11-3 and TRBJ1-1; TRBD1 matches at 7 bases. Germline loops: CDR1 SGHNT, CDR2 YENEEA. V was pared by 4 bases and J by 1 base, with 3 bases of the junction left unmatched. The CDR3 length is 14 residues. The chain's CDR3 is CASSSTGSNTEAFF. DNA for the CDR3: TGTGCCAGCAGCTCGACAGGGTCGAACACTGAAGCTTTCTTT.

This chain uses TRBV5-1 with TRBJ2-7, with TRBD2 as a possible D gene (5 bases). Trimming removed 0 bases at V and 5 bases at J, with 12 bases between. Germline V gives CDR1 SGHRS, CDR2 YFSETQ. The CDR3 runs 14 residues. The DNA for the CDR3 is TGCGCCAGCAGCTTGGGAGGGAAGTCCCACGAGCAGTACTTC. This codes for CASSLGGKSHEQYF. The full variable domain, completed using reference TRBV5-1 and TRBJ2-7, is KAGVTQTPRYLIKTRGQQVTLSCSPISGHRSVSWYQQTPGQGLQFLFEYFSETQRNKGNFPGRFSGRQFSNSRSEMNVSTLELGDSALYLCASSLGGKSHEQYFGPGTRLTVT.

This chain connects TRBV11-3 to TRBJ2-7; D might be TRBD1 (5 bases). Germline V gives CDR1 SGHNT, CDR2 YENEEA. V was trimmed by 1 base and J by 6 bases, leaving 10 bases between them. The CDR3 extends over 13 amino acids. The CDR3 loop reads CASSLVGATEQYF. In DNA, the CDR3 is TGTGCCAGCAGCTTAGTAGGGGCGACCGAGCAGTACTTC.

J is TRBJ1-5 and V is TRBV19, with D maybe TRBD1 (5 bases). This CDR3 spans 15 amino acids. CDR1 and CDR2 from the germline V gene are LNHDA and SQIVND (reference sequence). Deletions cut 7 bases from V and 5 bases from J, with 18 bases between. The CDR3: CASNYVGREDQPQHF. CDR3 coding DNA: TGTGCCAGTAATTACGTGGGGCGGGAAGATCAGCCCCAGCATTTT.

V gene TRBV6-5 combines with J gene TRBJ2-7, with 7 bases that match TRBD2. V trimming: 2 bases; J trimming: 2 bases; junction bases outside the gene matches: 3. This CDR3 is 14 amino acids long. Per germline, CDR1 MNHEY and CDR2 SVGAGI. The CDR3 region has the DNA TGTGCCAGCAGTTACAGGGAGGGAACCTACGAGCAGTACTTC. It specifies CASSYREGTYEQYF.

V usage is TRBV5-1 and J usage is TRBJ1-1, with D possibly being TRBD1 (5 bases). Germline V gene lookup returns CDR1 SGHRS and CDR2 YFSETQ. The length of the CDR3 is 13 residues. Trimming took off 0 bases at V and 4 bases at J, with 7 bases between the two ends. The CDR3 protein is CASSLDGATEAFF. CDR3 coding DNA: TGCGCCAGCAGCTTGGATGGGGCCACTGAAGCTTTCTTT.

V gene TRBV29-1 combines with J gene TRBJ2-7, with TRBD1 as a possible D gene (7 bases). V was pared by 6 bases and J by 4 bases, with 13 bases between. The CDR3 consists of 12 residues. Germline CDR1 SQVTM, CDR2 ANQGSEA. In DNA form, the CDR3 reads TGCAGCGTGGAGGGACAGACGTACGAGCAGTACTTC. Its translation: CSVEGQTYEQYF.

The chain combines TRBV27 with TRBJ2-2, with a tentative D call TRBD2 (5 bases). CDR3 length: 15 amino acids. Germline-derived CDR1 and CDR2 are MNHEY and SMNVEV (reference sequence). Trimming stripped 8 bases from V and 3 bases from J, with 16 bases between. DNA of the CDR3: TGTGCCAGCGGTTATCGGGCCGGGGACACCGGGGAGCTGTTTTTT. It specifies CASGYRAGDTGELFF.

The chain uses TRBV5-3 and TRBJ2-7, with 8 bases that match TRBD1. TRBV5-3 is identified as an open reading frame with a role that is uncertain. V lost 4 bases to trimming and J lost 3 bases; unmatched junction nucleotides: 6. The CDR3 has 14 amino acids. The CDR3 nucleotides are TGTGCCAGAAGCACTCCGGGACAGGACTACGAGCAGTACTTC. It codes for CARSTPGQDYEQYF.

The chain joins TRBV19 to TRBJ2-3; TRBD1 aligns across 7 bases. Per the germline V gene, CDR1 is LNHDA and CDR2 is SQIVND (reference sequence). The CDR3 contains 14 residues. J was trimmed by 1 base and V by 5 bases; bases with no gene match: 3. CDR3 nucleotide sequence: TGTGCCAGTAGTTCCGACAGGGGCACAGATACGCAGTATTTT. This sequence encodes CASSSDRGTDTQYF.

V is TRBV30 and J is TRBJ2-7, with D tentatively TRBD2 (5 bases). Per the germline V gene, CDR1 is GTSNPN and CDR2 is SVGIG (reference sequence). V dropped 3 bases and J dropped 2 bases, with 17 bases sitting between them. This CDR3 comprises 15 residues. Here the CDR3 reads CAWSARLGGAYEQYF. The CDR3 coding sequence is TGTGCCTGGAGCGCGCGTCTTGGAGGAGCCTACGAGCAGTACTTC.

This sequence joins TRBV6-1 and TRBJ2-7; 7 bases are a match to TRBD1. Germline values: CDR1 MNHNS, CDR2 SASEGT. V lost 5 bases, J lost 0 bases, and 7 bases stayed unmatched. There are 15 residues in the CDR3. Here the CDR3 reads CASSFDRALSYEQYF. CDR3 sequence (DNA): TGTGCCAGCAGTTTCGACAGGGCCCTCTCCTACGAGCAGTACTTC.

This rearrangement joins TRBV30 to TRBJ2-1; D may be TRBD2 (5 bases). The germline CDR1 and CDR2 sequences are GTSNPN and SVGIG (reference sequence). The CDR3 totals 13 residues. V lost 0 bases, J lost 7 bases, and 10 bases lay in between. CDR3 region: CAWSVVRGNEQFF. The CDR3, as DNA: TGTGCCTGGAGTGTAGTCCGGGGAAATGAGCAGTTCTTC.

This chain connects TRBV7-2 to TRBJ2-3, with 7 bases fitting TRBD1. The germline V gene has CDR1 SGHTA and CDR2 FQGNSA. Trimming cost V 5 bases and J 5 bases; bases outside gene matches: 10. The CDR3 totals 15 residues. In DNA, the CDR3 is TGTGCCAGCAGCCAGACCGGGACAGCAAAAGATACGCAGTATTTT. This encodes CASSQTGTAKDTQYF.